This paragraph reports one T cell receptor (beta chain). Its antigen is as yet unknown. With 1 base removed from V and 3 bases from J, the gap between germline ends came to 10 bases. Germline V gene lookup returns CDR1 LNHDA and CDR2 SQIVND (reference sequence). The CDR3 covers 14 residues. Genomic DNA served as template for TCR beta VDJ and CDR3 profiling. MiXCR, applied by TCRdb to the reads, yields one record per CDR3 protein. The table has under 200,000 distinct CDR3 sequences, roughly 48% seen once. This sample stems from a study of CD8+CD57+ T cells in acquired aplastic anemia. Study as a whole: On average, sorted CD4+ and CD8+ cells gave around 3 ug of DNA. Points from the study as a whole: In common between the patients and the controls were approximately 28 CD8+ CDR3 sequences.

Whoever was chosen for sequencing had shown CD8+CD57+ cell expansion by flow cytometry. Each patient gave a blood sample that was collected before any therapy had been received. This sequence joins TRBV19 and TRBJ2-7, with D maybe TRBD1 (5 bases). This clonotype was sampled from a human donor with aplastic anemia. The sequenced material came from sorted CD4+, CD8+, or CD8+CD57+ T cells (not recorded which) from PBMCs. In DNA form, the CDR3 reads TGTGCCAGTAGTATAGGTGGCAGGGACTACGAGCAGTACTTC. Protein sequence: CASSIGGRDYEQYF.